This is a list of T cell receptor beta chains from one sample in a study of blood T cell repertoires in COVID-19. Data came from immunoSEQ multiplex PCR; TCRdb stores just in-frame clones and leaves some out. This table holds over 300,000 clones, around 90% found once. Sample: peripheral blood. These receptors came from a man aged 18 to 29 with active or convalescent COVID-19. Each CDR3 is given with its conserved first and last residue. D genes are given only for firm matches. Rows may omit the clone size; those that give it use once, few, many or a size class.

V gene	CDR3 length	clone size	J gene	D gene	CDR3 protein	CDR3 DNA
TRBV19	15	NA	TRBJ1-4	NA	CASSPLQGGGEKLFF	TGTGCCAGTAGTCCTCTGCAGGGCGGCGGTGAAAAACTGTTTTTT
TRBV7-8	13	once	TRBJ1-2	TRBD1	CASSTWDSYGYTF	TGTGCCAGCAGCACTTGGGACAGCTATGGCTACACCTTC
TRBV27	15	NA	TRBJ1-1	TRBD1	CASSLKGQMNTEAFF	TGTGCCAGCAGTTTAAAGGGACAGATGAACACTGAAGCTTTCTTT
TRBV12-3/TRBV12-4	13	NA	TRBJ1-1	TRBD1	CASSRFTGGEAFF	TGTGCCAGCAGTCGTTTTACAGGGGGCGAAGCTTTCTTT
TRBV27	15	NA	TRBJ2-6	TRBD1	CASRGQGAGANVLTF	TGTGCCAGCAGGGGGCAGGGGGCTGGGGCCAACGTGCTGACTTTC
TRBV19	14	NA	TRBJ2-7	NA	CASSIGRERDEQYF	TGTGCCAGTAGTATAGGGAGGGAGCGGGACGAGCAGTACTTC
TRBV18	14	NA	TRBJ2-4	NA	CASSPGTRGDIQYF	TGTGCCAGCTCACCTGGGACCAGGGGTGACATTCAGTACTTC
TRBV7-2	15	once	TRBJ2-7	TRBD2	CASSLESSGGYEQYF	TGTGCCAGCAGCTTAGAATCTAGCGGGGGGTACGAGCAGTACTTC
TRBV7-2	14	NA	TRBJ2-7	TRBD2	CASSSGGAALEQYF	TGTGCCAGCAGCTCGGGGGGAGCGGCCCTCGAGCAGTACTTC
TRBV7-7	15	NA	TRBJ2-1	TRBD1	CASSSGQRGKDEQFF	TGTGCTAGCAGCTCGGGACAGAGAGGCAAGGATGAGCAGTTCTTC
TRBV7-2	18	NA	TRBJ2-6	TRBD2	CASSLSGGGAYGANVLTF	TGTGCCAGCAGCTTAAGTGGCGGGGGGGCCTATGGGGCCAACGTGCTGACTTTC
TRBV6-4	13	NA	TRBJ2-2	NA	CASSTGNTGELFF	TGTGCCAGCTCAACAGGGAACACCGGGGAGCTGTTTTTT
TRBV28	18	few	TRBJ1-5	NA	CASNPIGSGTWMYQPQHF	TGTGCCAGCAACCCCATCGGCTCGGGAACGTGGATGTATCAGCCCCAGCATTTT
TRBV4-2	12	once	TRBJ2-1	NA	CASSRIENEQFF	TGTGCCAGCAGCCGAATAGAGAATGAGCAGTTCTTC
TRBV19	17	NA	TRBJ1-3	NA	CASSTSTRTLSGNTIYF	TGTGCCAGTAGTACCTCGACAAGAACCCTCTCTGGAAACACCATATATTTT
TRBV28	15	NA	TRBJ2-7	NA	CASSLSGVLSYEQYF	TGTGCCAGCAGTTTATCAGGGGTCCTCTCCTACGAGCAGTACTTC
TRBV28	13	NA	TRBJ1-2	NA	CASSPQTIYGYTF	TGTGCCAGCAGTCCACAAACAATCTATGGCTACACCTTC
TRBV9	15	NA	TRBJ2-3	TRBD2	CASTPGLAGLDTQYF	TGTGCCAGCACCCCAGGACTAGCGGGACTGGATACGCAGTATTTT
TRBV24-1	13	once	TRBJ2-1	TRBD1	CATSKTGGAGPFF	TGTGCCACCAGCAAAACAGGGGGCGCTGGCCCGTTCTTC
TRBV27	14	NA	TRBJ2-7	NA	CASRWGETTYEQYF	TGTGCCAGCAGGTGGGGCGAGACCACCTACGAGCAGTACTTC
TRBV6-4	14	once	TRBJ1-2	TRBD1	CASSDPDRGYGYTF	TGTGCCAGCAGTGACCCAGACAGGGGGTATGGCTACACCTTC
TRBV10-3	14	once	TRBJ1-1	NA	CAISEPPRNTEAFF	TGTGCCATCAGTGAGCCCCCTAGGAACACTGAAGCTTTCTTT
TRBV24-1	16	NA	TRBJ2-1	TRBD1	CATSDLTRTGNNEQFF	TGTGCCACCAGTGATTTAACTCGGACAGGGAACAATGAGCAGTTCTTC
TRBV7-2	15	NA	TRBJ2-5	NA	CASSLAAAAGGTQYF	TGTGCCAGCAGCTTAGCCGCGGCTGCCGGAGGGACCCAGTACTTC
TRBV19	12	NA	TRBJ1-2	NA	CASKSGARGYTF	TGTGCCAGTAAATCGGGAGCTAGGGGCTACACCTTC
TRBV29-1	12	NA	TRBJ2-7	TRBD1	CSAWTGNYEQYF	TGCAGCGCCTGGACAGGGAACTACGAGCAGTACTTC
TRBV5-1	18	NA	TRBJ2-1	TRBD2	CASSLFLAALSSYNEQFF	TGCGCCAGCAGCTTGTTTCTAGCGGCTTTGAGCTCCTACAATGAGCAGTTCTTC
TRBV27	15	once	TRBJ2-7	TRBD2	CASSSLAGETYEQYF	TGTGCCAGCAGTTCTCTAGCGGGAGAAACCTACGAGCAGTACTTC
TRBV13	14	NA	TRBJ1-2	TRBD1	CASSLGRGQDGYTF	TGTGCCAGCAGCTTAGGCAGGGGGCAAGATGGCTACACCTTC
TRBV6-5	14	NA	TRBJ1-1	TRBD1	CASSPTGGWSEAFF	TGTGCCAGCAGCCCAACAGGGGGCTGGTCTGAAGCTTTCTTT
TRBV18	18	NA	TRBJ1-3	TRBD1	CASSQEITGVSSGNTIYF	TGTGCCAGCTCACAGGAGATAACAGGGGTGAGCTCTGGAAACACCATATATTTT
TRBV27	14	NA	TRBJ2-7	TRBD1	CASRQRGGHHEQYF	TGTGCCAGCAGGCAACGAGGGGGCCACCACGAGCAGTACTTC
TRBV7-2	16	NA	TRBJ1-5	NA	CASSLVGARVDQPQHF	TGTGCCAGCAGCTTAGTTGGGGCCAGGGTTGATCAGCCCCAGCATTTT
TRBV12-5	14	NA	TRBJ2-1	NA	CASGPDIAYNEQFF	TGTGCTAGTGGTCCCGACATAGCCTACAATGAGCAGTTCTTC
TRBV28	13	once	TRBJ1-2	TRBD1	CASSSGQGWSYTF	TGTGCCAGCAGTTCCGGACAGGGTTGGAGCTACACCTTC
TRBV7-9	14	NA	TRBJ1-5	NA	CASSVGGSNQPQHF	TGTGCCAGCAGCGTTGGGGGGAGCAATCAGCCCCAGCATTTT
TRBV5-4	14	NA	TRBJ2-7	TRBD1	CASSPRQGAYEQYF	TGTGCCAGCAGCCCCAGACAGGGGGCCTACGAGCAGTACTTC
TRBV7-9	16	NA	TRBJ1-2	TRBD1	CASSPSRTGRDYGYTF	TGTGCCAGCAGCCCATCCCGGACAGGACGGGACTATGGCTACACCTTC
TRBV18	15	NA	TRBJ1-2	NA	CASSPPGRGGYGYTF	TGTGCCAGCTCACCACCCGGGAGGGGTGGCTATGGCTACACCTTC
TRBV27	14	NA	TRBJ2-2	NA	CASSRGIDTGELFF	TGTGCCAGCAGTCGGGGGATCGACACCGGGGAGCTGTTTTTT
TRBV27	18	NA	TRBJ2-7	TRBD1	CASSFRWSGTGSLYEQYF	TGTGCCAGCAGTTTCCGTTGGTCCGGGACAGGGTCCCTCTACGAGCAGTACTTC
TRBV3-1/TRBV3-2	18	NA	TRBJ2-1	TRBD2	CASSQDSSEAGGDNEQFF	TGTGCCAGCAGCCAAGATTCATCCGAAGCGGGAGGAGACAATGAGCAGTTCTTC
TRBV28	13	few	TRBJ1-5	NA	CASSRQSNQPQHF	TGTGCCAGCAGTAGACAGAGCAATCAGCCCCAGCATTTT
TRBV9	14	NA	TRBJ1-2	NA	CASSAELFNYGYTF	TGTGCCAGCAGCGCCGAGCTGTTCAACTATGGCTACACCTTC
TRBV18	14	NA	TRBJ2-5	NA	CASSLQENGETQYF	TGTGCCAGCTCACTACAGGAAAACGGAGAGACCCAGTACTTC